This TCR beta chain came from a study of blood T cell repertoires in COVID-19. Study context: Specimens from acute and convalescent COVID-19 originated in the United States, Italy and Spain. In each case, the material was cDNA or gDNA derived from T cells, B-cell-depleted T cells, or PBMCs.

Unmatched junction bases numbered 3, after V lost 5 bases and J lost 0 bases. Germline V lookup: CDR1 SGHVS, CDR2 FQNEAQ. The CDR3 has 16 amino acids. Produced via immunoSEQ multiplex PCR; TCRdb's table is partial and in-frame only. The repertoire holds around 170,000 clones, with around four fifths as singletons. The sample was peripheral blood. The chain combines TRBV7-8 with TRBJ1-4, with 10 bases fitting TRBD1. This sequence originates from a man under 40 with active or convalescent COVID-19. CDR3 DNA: TGTGCCAGCAGCAAGGGACAGGGGACAACTAATGAAAAACTGTTTTTT. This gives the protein CASSKGQGTTNEKLFF.